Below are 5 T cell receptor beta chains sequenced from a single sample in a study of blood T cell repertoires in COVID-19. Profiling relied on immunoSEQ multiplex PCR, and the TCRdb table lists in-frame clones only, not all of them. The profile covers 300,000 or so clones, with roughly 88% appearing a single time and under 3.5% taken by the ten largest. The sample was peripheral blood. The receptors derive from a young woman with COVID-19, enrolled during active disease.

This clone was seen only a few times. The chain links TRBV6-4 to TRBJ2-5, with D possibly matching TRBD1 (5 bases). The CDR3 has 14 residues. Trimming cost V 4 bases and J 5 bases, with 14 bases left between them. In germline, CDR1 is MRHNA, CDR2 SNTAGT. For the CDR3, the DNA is TGTGCCAGCAGTGGGAAGCAAAAGGGGGAGACCCAGTACTTC. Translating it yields CASSGKQKGETQYF.

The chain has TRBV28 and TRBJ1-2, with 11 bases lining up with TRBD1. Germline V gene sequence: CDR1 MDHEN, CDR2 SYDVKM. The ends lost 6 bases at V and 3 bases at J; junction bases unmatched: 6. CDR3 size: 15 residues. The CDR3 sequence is CASRSPGQGDYGYTF. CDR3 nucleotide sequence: TGTGCCAGCAGATCTCCGGGACAGGGGGACTATGGCTACACCTTC.

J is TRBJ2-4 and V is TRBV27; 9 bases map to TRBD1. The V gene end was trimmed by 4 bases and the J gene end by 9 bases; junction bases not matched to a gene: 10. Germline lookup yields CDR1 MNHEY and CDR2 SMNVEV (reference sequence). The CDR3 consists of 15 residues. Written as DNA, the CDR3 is TGTGCCAGCAGTTCGTCCGGGACAGGGTTTGTCATTCAGTACTTC. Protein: CASSSSGTGFVIQYF.

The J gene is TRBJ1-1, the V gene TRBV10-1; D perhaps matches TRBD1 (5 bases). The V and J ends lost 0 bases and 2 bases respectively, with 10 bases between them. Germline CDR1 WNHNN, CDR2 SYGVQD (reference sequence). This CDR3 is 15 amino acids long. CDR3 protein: CASSESGTLNTEAFF. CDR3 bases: TGCGCCAGCAGTGAGTCCGGGACTCTAAACACTGAAGCTTTCTTT.

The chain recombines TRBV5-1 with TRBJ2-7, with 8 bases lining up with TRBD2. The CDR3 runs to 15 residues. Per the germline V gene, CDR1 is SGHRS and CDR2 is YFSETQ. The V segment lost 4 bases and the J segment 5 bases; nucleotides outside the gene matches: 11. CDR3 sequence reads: CASSPGTSPLHEQYF. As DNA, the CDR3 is TGCGCCAGCAGCCCCGGGACTAGTCCTCTCCACGAGCAGTACTTC.